The sequence of this T cell receptor beta chain was determined in a study of STAT5B mutations in CD4+ large granular lymphocyte leukemia (dated by TCRdb to between 2021 and 2024). For the wider study: Among the healthy controls, the CDR3 'QG' motif was associated with a particular HLA allele. TCRbeta repertoires of CD4+ T-cell large granular lymphocyte leukemia patients were compared with those of healthy blood donors. The purity of purified fractions was confirmed by flow cytometry on FACSCanto II or FACSVerse to exceed 95% among lymphocytes. Broader findings and caveats from the paper: CD4-sorted patient repertoires appeared more clonal than healthy CD4+ repertoires, and this difference persisted after removing the putative leukemic clones. Data were not HLA-matched; higher clonality in CD4+ versus CD8+ T-LGLL could reflect the relatively small sample size. Each patient's main leukemic clonotypes were private, but more than 20% of these clonotypes showed up at low frequency in the non-leukemic repertoires of other patients.

The immunoSEQ assay at survey resolution was used to sequence TCRbeta rearrangements from genomic DNA. The authors' analysis ran thus. In the TCR sequencing data, the lowest productive clonotype frequency that could be detected was 2.59 x 10-5. Only productive TCRbeta rearrangements, defined as complete and in-frame sequences, were included in the analyses. The clonality of each sample was calculated as Simpson clonality in the immunoSEQ Analyzer version 3.0. Clones were categorized by frequency as very rare, small, medium, large (1-20%) or hyperexpanded (>20%). Generation probabilities were estimated with OLGA 1.2.3, V-gene circos plots were made with VDJtools, specificities were searched in VDJdb, and CDR3 motifs were identified with GLIPH. This immuneACCESS table, as held by TCRdb, lists in-frame sequences with V and J called but not all clones. Of the missing ones, under half trace to an unresolved V gene in checked studies; the others have no known cause. The V and J calls and clone size come from that table; D and trimming were worked out from the DNA. This sample gives tens of thousands of clones in total; 55% to 80% of them show up just once. Roughly 2% of the sample lies in the top ten.

In the case of this clone: Its antigen has not been determined. The sample holds no much larger clone one base away, and base qualities are not on file.

The healthy control group was made up of 40 or so blood donors, and the Finnish Red Cross blood service supplied their buffy coats. All TCR-sequenced material derived from peripheral blood: patient blood samples and healthy donor buffy coats. Ficoll-Hypaque gradient centrifugation was used to isolate peripheral blood mononuclear cells. CD4+ cells were purified magnetically from the buffy coats of healthy controls. The Gentra Puregene Cell and Tissue kit was used for genomic DNA extraction, and quantification was performed on a Qubit 2.0 fluorometer. The sequenced sample consisted of CD4+ T cells from blood buffy coats. The sequence was obtained from a human donor in good health.

The DNA is as follows: TGTGCCAGCAGTTACGCCCCTAACTATGGCTACACCTTC. It codes for CASSYAPNYGYTF. The chain is assembled from TRBV6-6 and TRBJ1-2; the D segment cannot be called with confidence. Deletion took 2 bases off V and 0 bases off J, with a span of 4 bases between the germline ends. The CDR3 runs 13 residues from the cysteine to the phenylalanine. Only the CDR3 DNA is retained, 39 bases long and in frame from the first base. CDR1 and CDR2 were assigned from the germline V gene (reference sequence) as MNHNY and SVGAGI.